A single sample is the source of the 12 T cell receptor beta chains below, sequenced in a study of blood T cell repertoires in COVID-19 (dated by TCRdb to the early 2020s). Libraries were built with the immunoSEQ multiplex PCR assay. In its TCRdb copy, this immuneACCESS table keeps in-frame sequences only and misses some clones. Where compared with another copy, unresolved V genes explain less than half of these, and the others have no known cause. In this sample the table shows about 360,000 clones, about 87% of which occur a single time. Roughly 1.4% of the sample belongs to the ten largest clones. Sequencing was done on a sample of PBMCs or T cells enriched from blood (not recorded which). The receptors were sampled from a man aged 25 to 40 who had recovered from COVID-19.

The rearrangement joins TRBV5-1 to TRBJ2-3, with D unresolved. The CDR3 covers 13 residues. The V gene lost 5 bases and the J gene lost 1 base, with 8 bases spanning the gap. Germline values: CDR1 SGHRS, CDR2 YFSETQ. CDR3 sequence (DNA): TGCGCCAGCAGGGTAACGGGCACAGATACGCAGTATTTT. Translated: CASRVTGTDTQYF.

With respect to this clone: Other DNA sequences from this sample encode an identical CDR3 as well. The genes are TRBV18 and TRBJ2-3; D is uncertain. Trimming removed 2 bases from V and 0 bases from J, with 3 bases in between. This CDR3 region has 13 residues. Germline CDR1 KGHSH, CDR2 LQKENI. Here the CDR3 DNA reads TGTGCCAGCTCACCAACTAGCACAGATACGCAGTATTTT. The encoded protein is CASSPTSTDTQYF.

This clone has only one observation. The chain links TRBV30 to TRBJ1-2; 7 nucleotides agree with TRBD1. The J segment lost 6 bases and the V segment lost 3 bases, leaving 4 bases of the junction unmatched. Germline CDR1 GTSNPN, CDR2 SVGIG (reference sequence). The CDR3 covers 12 residues. The CDR3, as DNA: TGTGCCTGGAGGCCCCAGGGGGATGGCTACACCTTC. This translates into CAWRPQGDGYTF.

The genes are TRBV27 and TRBJ1-1, with a weak D call TRBD1 (6 bases). This CDR3 contains 16 residues. V was trimmed by 5 bases and J by 5 bases, leaving 21 bases between them. Germline CDR1 and CDR2: MNHEY and SMNVEV (reference sequence). In nucleotides, the CDR3 is TGTGCCAGCAGTCAACCTGCGACAGGAACCCTTACTGAAGCTTTCTTT. This encodes CASSQPATGTLTEAFF.

This clone showed up just a few times. The gene calls are TRBV6-1 and TRBJ1-5, with 7 bases that match TRBD1. From germline, CDR1 is MNHNS and CDR2 SASEGT. CDR3 length equals 17 residues. Trimming removed 2 bases from V and 0 bases from J; junction bases left unmatched: 7. The CDR3 coding sequence is TGTGCCAGCAGTGAACAGGGGGGCACATATAGCAATCAGCCCCAGCATTTT. Translation gives CASSEQGGTYSNQPQHF.

V and J are TRBV4-3 and TRBJ1-2, with D tentatively TRBD1 (5 bases). Deletions cut 0 bases from V and 6 bases from J, with 11 bases between. The germline CDR1 and CDR2 sequences are LGHNA and YSLEER. The CDR3 sequence is 14 residues long. CDR3 amino acids: CASSQDYAGNGYTF. Written as DNA, the CDR3 is TGCGCCAGCAGCCAAGATTACGCAGGGAATGGCTACACCTTC.

This clone was seen a few times. The CDR3 spells CASSPGTSGGKETQYF. The CDR3 DNA reads as TGTGCCAGCAGCCCCGGGACTAGCGGAGGAAAAGAGACCCAGTACTTC. The chain is built from TRBV5-8 and TRBJ2-5; 11 bases fit TRBD2. Per the germline V gene, CDR1 is SGHTS and CDR2 is YDEGEE. J was trimmed by 3 bases and V by 4 bases; bases with no gene match: 8. This CDR3 has 16 residues.

The chain is built from TRBV19 and TRBJ1-5, with 9 positions matching TRBD1. With 5 bases clipped from V and 6 bases from J, the junction kept 14 bases outside the gene matches. Germline lookup yields CDR1 LNHDA and CDR2 SQIVND (reference sequence). The CDR3 totals 17 residues. The CDR3 protein is CASSLGTGTSSAQPQHF. CDR3 nucleotide sequence: TGTGCCAGTAGTCTCGGGACAGGGACTTCTTCAGCTCAGCCCCAGCATTTT.

The chain carries TRBV5-1 and TRBJ1-4, with 7 bases lining up with TRBD1. From germline, CDR1 is SGHRS and CDR2 YFSETQ. This CDR3 contains 16 residues. The V and J ends lost 3 bases and 4 bases, in that order; junction bases with no gene match: 9. CDR3 residues: CASSSRPGQSNEKLFF. The CDR3, as DNA: TGCGCCAGCAGCTCTCGACCGGGACAGAGTAATGAAAAACTGTTTTTT.

The chain uses TRBV2 and TRBJ1-2; TRBD1 matches 12 bases. The ends lost 6 bases at V and 5 bases at J; junction bases unmatched: 7. In germline, CDR1 is SNHLY, CDR2 FYNNEI. CDR3 length: 15 residues. This CDR3 reads CASSPGTGGYYGYTF. The CDR3 coding sequence is TGTGCCAGCAGCCCCGGGACAGGGGGCTATTATGGCTACACCTTC.

The chain couples TRBV11-3 to TRBJ2-2; 8 positions match TRBD1. CDR3 length: 17 amino acids. CDR1 is SGHNT, CDR2 YENEEA, per germline. The V and J ends lost 5 bases and 4 bases, in that order; junction bases with no gene match: 12. Here the CDR3 reads CASSTLGQGAGTGELFF. The CDR3 DNA sequence: TGTGCCAGCAGCACCCTTGGTCAGGGGGCCGGCACCGGGGAGCTGTTTTTT.

As concerns this clone: Other DNA sequences from this sample encode an identical CDR3 as well. The V and J genes are TRBV5-1 and TRBJ1-2, with 7 bases aligning to TRBD1. There are 14 residues in the CDR3. After removal of 0 bases from V and 3 bases from J, the junction contained 2 bases not matched to a gene. CDR1 and CDR2 (germline): SGHRS, YFSETQ. CDR3 residues: CASSLGQGDYGYTF. The CDR3 region has the DNA TGCGCCAGCAGCTTGGGGCAGGGGGACTATGGCTACACCTTC. The full variable domain, rest sourced from reference TRBV5-1 and TRBJ1-2, is KAGVTQTPRYLIKTRGQQVTLSCSPISGHRSVSWYQQTPGQGLQFLFEYFSETQRNKGNFPGRFSGRQFSNSRSEMNVSTLELGDSALYLCASSLGQGDYGYTFGSGTRLTVV.